This T cell receptor (beta chain) was captured in a study of T cells in Graves' hyperthyroidism and ophthalmopathy. Study-wide context: The blood sample was taken at first diagnosis, before treatment began.

This clonotype was recorded at least ten times. The target antigen is unknown. Whole-study findings and limits: Ophthalmopathy cases were set apart from stable hyperthyroidism by a 13 V-J model.

Germline V CDR1 and CDR2: MDHEN, SYDVKM. The ends were cut back, 4 bases at V and 0 bases at J, with 15 bases in the middle. The CDR3 has 16 residues. The TCR beta CDR3 regions underwent amplification using RNA transcripts as the source. The TCR CDR3 was amplified in a first-round RT-PCR using the HTBI primer set. Via MiXCR, TCRdb re-called the multiplex PCR reads, giving one row per CDR3 protein. The sample lists 500,000 to 550,000 distinct CDR3 sequences, approximately 20% occurring once. Patients affected by ophthalmopathy presented a Clinical Activity Score of at least 3, a NOSPECS grade of at least 4, and disease duration below 3 months. Uncontrolled infection, other autoimmune disease, pregnancy and lactation each barred patients from inclusion.

J is TRBJ2-5 and V is TRBV28; possible D gene TRBD1, 6 bases. Sample: blood. The receptor's source is a man aged 40-49 years with Graves' ophthalmopathy. Written as DNA, the CDR3 is TGTGCCAGCAGTTCCCCGGACAGACAGTACCAAGAGACCCAGTACTTC. Translation: CASSSPDRQYQETQYF.